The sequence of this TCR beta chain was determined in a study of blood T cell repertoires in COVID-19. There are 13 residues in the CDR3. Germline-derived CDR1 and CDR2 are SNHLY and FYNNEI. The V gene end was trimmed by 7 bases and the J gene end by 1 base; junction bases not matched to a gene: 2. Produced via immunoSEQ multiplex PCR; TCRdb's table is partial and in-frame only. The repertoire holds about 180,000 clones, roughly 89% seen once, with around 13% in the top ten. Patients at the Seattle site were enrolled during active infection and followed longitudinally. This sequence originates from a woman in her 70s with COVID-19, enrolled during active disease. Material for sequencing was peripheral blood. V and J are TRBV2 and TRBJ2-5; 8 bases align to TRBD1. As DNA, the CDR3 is TGTGCCAGCAATACAGGGGGCCAAGAGACCCAGTACTTC. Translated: CASNTGGQETQYF. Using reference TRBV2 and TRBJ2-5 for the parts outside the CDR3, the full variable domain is EPEVTQTPSHQVTQMGQEVILRCVPISNHLYFYWYRQILGQKVEFLVSFYNNEISEKSEIFDDQFSVERPDGSNFTLKIRSTKLEDSAMYFCASNTGGQETQYFGPGTRLLVL.